Shown below are 14 T cell receptor beta chains from a single sample sequenced in a study of vaccination and CD4 T cells after COVID-19. Noted time point: late sampling 161 to 241 days after vaccination in three convalescent patients. The treatment denotes: 10-day PBMC culture with coronavirus spike peptide pools or control peptides (ViraFEST assay). For these receptors, no antigen is known. The Oncomine TCR Beta short-read assay generated sequence data from the DNA of cultured CD4+ T cells. One entry per CDR3 protein, called by TCRdb with MiXCR from the PCR reads. The profile shows tens of thousands of distinct CDR3 sequences, approximately 30% of them singletons. The specimen comprised CD4+ T cells from blood, cultured in vitro, sampled about 7 months after SARS-CoV-2 vaccination. These receptors came from a human donor who had recovered from COVID-19.

The chain recombines TRBV27 with TRBJ2-3, with TRBD2 identical over 10 bases. CDR3 length: 15 residues. V lost 5 bases and J lost 4; bases outside the gene matches: 6. Germline V gene lookup returns CDR1 MNHEY and CDR2 SMNVEV (reference sequence). The CDR3: CASSPSGRAADTQYF. The CDR3 nucleotides are TGTGCCAGCAGTCCGAGCGGGAGGGCCGCAGATACGCAGTATTTT.

The chain joins TRBV27 to TRBJ1-1; 8 positions agree with TRBD1. The V gene end was trimmed by 5 bases and the J gene end by 5 bases; junction bases not matched to a gene: 10. The V gene's germline CDR1 is MNHEY and CDR2 SMNVEV (reference sequence). CDR3 length: 15 amino acids. CDR3 sequence reads: CASSPPQGARTEAFF. The CDR3 nucleotides read TGTGCCAGCAGTCCCCCGCAGGGGGCGAGGACTGAAGCTTTCTTT.

This clonotype is classed as medium-sized. The V call is TRBV7-7, the J call TRBJ2-5, with D maybe TRBD1 (6 bases). The V gene's germline CDR1 is SSHAT and CDR2 FNYEAQ (reference sequence). This CDR3 contains 13 residues. CDR3 loop: CAFRTEPQETQYF. CDR3 bases: TGTGCATTTCGGACAGAACCACAAGAGACCCAGTACTTC.

The chain has TRBV4-3 and TRBJ1-1; tentatively, D is TRBD1 (6 bases). This CDR3 spans 17 amino acids. The germline CDR1 and CDR2 sequences are LGHNA and YSLEER. Trimming left V 1 base short and J 4 bases short, with 19 bases between. This chain's CDR3 is CASSQVGGAVRGTEAFF. The CDR3 DNA reads as TGCGCCAGCAGCCAAGTTGGGGGGGCCGTAAGGGGCACTGAAGCTTTCTTT.

This clonotype was observed at least ten times. The rearrangement uses TRBV6-4 and TRBJ2-3; TRBD2 matches at 12 bases. The germline gives CDR1 MRHNA, CDR2 SNTAGT. The CDR3 covers 16 residues. Losses at the gene ends were 0 bases for V and 8 bases for J; bases not matched to a gene: 6. The CDR3 DNA reads TGTGCCAGCAGTGACTCGTCTAGCGGGGGGGAAGTTACGCAGTATTTT. Protein product: CASSDSSSGGEVTQYF.

V usage is TRBV21-1 and J usage is TRBJ2-6; the table's D call, TRBD1, was not checked against the DNA. TRBV21-1 is termed a pseudogene. This CDR3 is built from 16 residues. The CDR3 sequence: CASSKAGGPGANVLTF. The CDR3 nucleotides are TGTGCCAGCAGCAAAGCCGGGGGCCCCGGGGCCAACGTCCTGACTTTC.

This chain connects TRBV21-1 to TRBJ2-5; the table names TRBD1, a call not compared with the DNA. TRBV21-1 is marked as a pseudogene. The CDR3 consists of 16 residues. As DNA, the CDR3 is TGTGCCAGCCTGAAAGGTCGGGACAAAGGGGGAGAGACCCAGTACTTC. Translation: CASLKGRDKGGETQYF.

V gene TRBV20-1 combines with J gene TRBJ1-1; D is uncertain. The V end was cut by 3 bases, the J end by 1 base, with 9 bases between. Germline CDR1 reads DFQATT; CDR2 reads SNEGSKA (reference sequence). The CDR3 is 13 residues long. CDR3 protein: CSASRVPNTEAFF. Here the CDR3 DNA reads TGCAGTGCTAGTCGGGTGCCGAACACTGAAGCTTTCTTT.

V gene TRBV6-1 combines with J gene TRBJ2-7; D tentatively reads TRBD1 or TRBD2 (5 bases each). The CDR3 sequence is 14 residues long. Germline V gene lookup returns CDR1 MNHNS and CDR2 SASEGT. Trimming pared 6 bases from V and 0 bases from J, leaving 12 bases between. CDR3 sequence (DNA): TGTGCCAGCAGAGGGGACGTCAGCTCCTACGAGCAGTACTTC. It specifies CASRGDVSSYEQYF.

This clonotype was observed a handful of times. The gene calls are TRBV7-9 and TRBJ1-1; possibly TRBD1 for D (6 bases). Deletions cut 5 bases from V and 3 bases from J, with 13 bases between. Germline CDR1 and CDR2: SEHNR and FQNEAQ (reference sequence). This CDR3 region has 14 residues. The CDR3 DNA reads TGTGCCAGCAGCCGATACAGGGAGGACACTGAAGCTTTCTTT. It yields the protein CASSRYREDTEAFF. Full variable domain (outside the CDR3, taken from reference TRBV7-9 and TRBJ1-1): DTGVSQNPRHKITKRGQNVTFRCDPISEHNRLYWYRQTLGQGPEFLTYFQNEAQLEKSRLLSDRFSAERPKGSFSTLEIQRTEQGDSAMYLCASSRYREDTEAFFGQGTRLTVV.

The V call is TRBV6-4, the J call TRBJ2-7; tentatively, D is TRBD1 (6 bases). CDR3 length: 17 amino acids. Between the trimmed V and J ends, which lost 0 bases and 0 bases, there was a span of 15 bases. Germline CDR1 and CDR2: MRHNA and SNTAGT. CDR3 in DNA: TGTGCCAGCAGTGACTCCTGTAACAGGGTGCTCTCCTACGAGCAGTACTTC. Translation: CASSDSCNRVLSYEQYF.

This sequence joins TRBV19 and TRBJ2-3; 8 nucleotides match TRBD2. The CDR3 contains 15 residues. From germline, CDR1 is LNHDA and CDR2 SQIVND (reference sequence). Losses at the gene ends were 3 bases for V and 4 bases for J; bases not matched to a gene: 6. The CDR3 nucleotides read TGTGCCAGTAGTATCAGAGCGGGGGCGTCAGATACGCAGTATTTT. Its protein product is CASSIRAGASDTQYF.

This clonotype was seen a handful of times. The J gene is TRBJ1-5, the V gene TRBV7-2, with D unresolved. V was pared by 4 bases and J by 0 bases, with 4 bases between. This CDR3 comprises 13 residues. Germline values: CDR1 SGHTA, CDR2 FQGNSA. This chain's CDR3 is CASSSSSNQPQHF. The CDR3, as DNA: TGTGCCAGCAGCTCCAGTAGCAATCAGCCCCAGCATTTT.

The genes are TRBV7-6 and TRBJ2-7; D is unclear. The germline V gene encodes CDR1 SGHVS and CDR2 FNYEAQ. Trimming cost V 6 bases and J 6 bases, with 15 bases left between them. The CDR3 extends over 13 amino acids. CDR3 nucleotides: TGTGCCAGCAGACAAGGACCCGGTGGCGAGCAGTACTTC. This encodes CASRQGPGGEQYF.